The clone carrying this TCR beta chain was seen a handful of times. The CDR3 loop spans 11 amino acids. Germline CDR1 SQVTM, CDR2 ANQGSEA. Trimming stripped 7 bases from V and 6 bases from J, with 10 bases between. This record comes from a study of T cell repertoires in cytomegalovirus infection. TCRdb passed the reads through MiXCR, listing each CDR3 protein once. In the table there are around 240,000 distinct CDR3 sequences, 22% of which are singletons. Sequenced input: CD8+ T cells from PBMCs. The chain couples TRBV29-1 to TRBJ2-1; D ambiguous. The receptor was derived from a human donor in good health (CMV status not recorded). Some clones in this sample may be carry-over from other donors' samples. This CDR3 is CSADLFNEQFF. DNA of the CDR3: TGCAGCGCAGATTTATTCAATGAGCAGTTCTTC.